A few counts support the clone carrying this T cell receptor beta chain. This sample stems from a study of OX40 agonist ivuxolimab in advanced cancers. The repertoire was sequenced with immunoSEQ multiplex PCR; TCRdb's copy has only in-frame clones and lacks some. Found here are approximately 6,500 clones, roughly 77% of them singletons; the top ten hold 28%. The CDR3 runs to 14 residues. CDR1 SGDLS and CDR2 YYNGEE come from the germline V gene. V lost 6 bases to trimming and J lost 4 bases; unmatched junction nucleotides: 4. The chain carries TRBV9 and TRBJ1-4; 9 positions agree with TRBD1. Sequences were derived from CD4+ or CD8+ T cells sorted from blood, sampled in a trial of the OX40 agonist ivuxolimab. This TCR derives from an adult with an advanced solid tumor such as melanoma, head and neck, liver or kidney cancer. This CDR3 is CASNRGLDNEKLFF. The CDR3 DNA sequence: TGTGCCAGCAACAGGGGGCTGGATAATGAAAAACTGTTTTTT.